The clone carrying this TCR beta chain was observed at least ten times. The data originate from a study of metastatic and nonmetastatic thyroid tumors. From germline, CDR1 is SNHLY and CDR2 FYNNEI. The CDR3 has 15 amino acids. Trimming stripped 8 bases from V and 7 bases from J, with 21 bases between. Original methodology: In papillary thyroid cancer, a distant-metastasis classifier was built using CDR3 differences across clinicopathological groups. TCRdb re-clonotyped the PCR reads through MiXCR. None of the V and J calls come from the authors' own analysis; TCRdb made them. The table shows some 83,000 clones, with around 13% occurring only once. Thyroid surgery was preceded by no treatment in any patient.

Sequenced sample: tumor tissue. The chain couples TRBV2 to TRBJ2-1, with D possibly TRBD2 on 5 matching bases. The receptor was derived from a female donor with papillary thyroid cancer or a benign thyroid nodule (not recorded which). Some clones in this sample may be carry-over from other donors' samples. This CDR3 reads CASHPGRIFRNEQFF. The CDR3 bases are TGTGCCAGCCACCCTGGGAGAATTTTTCGTAATGAGCAGTTCTTC.